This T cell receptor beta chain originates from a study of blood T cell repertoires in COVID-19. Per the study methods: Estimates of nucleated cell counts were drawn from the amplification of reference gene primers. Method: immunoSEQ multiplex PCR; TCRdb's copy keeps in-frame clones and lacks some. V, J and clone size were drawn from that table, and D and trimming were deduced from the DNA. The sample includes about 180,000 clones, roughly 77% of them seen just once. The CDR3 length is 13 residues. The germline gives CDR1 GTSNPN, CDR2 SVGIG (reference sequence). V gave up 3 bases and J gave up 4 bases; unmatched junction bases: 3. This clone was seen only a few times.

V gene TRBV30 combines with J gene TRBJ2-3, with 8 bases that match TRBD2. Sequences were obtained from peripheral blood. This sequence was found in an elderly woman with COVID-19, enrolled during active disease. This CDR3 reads CAWSGGAPDTQYF. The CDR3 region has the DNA TGTGCCTGGAGCGGGGGGGCCCCAGATACGCAGTATTTT. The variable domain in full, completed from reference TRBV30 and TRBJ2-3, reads SQTIHQWPATLVQPVGSPLSLECTVEGTSNPNLYWYRQAAGRGLQLLFYSVGIGQISSEVPQNLSASRPQDRQFILSSKKLLLSDSGFYLCAWSGGAPDTQYFGPGTRLTVL.